The next 14 T cell receptor beta chains were all read from a single sample in a study of T cells in Graves' hyperthyroidism and ophthalmopathy. The CDR3 regions of TCR beta were amplified from RNA transcripts. HTBI primers were the set used in a first-round RT-PCR of the TCR CDR3. MiXCR, run by TCRdb on the multiplex PCR reads, gives a single entry per CDR3 protein. The sample records 300,000 to 400,000 distinct CDR3 sequences, approximately 18% being singletons. The sequenced sample was blood. The receptors derive from a woman between 45 and 60 years old with Graves' hyperthyroidism.

This clonotype was observed a few times. The chain employs TRBV7-9 and TRBJ2-5, with TRBD1 matching over 7 bases. Trimming at V came to 5 bases and at J to 2 bases, leaving 5 bases not matched to a gene. The CDR3 runs to 14 residues. Germline V CDR1 and CDR2: SEHNR, FQNEAQ (reference sequence). CDR3 loop: CASSPPTGQETQYF. CDR3 nucleotide sequence: TGTGCCAGCAGCCCGCCGACAGGGCAAGAGACCCAGTACTTC.

The chain is built from TRBV28 and TRBJ1-4, with D tentatively TRBD1 (6 bases). The CDR3 is 13 amino acids. Germline CDR1 and CDR2: MDHEN and SYDVKM. The V end lost 6 bases, the J end lost 2 bases, and 7 bases lay between the germline ends. CDR3 coding DNA: TGTGCCAGCAGACAGGGCACTAATGAAAAACTGTTTTTT. Protein: CASRQGTNEKLFF.

This chain uses TRBV3-1 with TRBJ1-1, with a tentative D call TRBD1 (5 bases). Trimming shortened V by 5 bases and J by 9 bases, and 19 bases separated the two germline ends. The germline gives CDR1 LGHDT, CDR2 YNNKEL (reference sequence). The length of the CDR3 is 14 residues. The CDR3 region is CASSSRAGPLKAFF. CDR3 DNA: TGTGCCAGCAGCTCCCGGGCAGGGCCTTTGAAAGCTTTCTTT.

This clonotype appeared a few times. This rearrangement joins TRBV27 to TRBJ2-1, with 14 bases matching TRBD2. Germline-derived CDR1 and CDR2 are MNHEY and SMNVEV (reference sequence). Trimming at V came to 1 base and at J to 0 bases, leaving 2 bases not matched to a gene. The CDR3 loop spans 18 amino acids. The CDR3 bases are TGTGCCAGCAGTTTATGGGGGACTAGCGGGAGCTCCTACAATGAGCAGTTCTTC. Translating gives CASSLWGTSGSSYNEQFF.

Only a few counts were recorded for this clonotype. The chain links TRBV7-9 to TRBJ1-1; D not certain. This CDR3 is 14 amino acids long. The germline V and J ends were trimmed by 2 bases and 4 bases, with 11 bases remaining between them. CDR1 and CDR2 (germline): SEHNR, FQNEAQ (reference sequence). The CDR3 loop is CASSLRGQATEAFF. In DNA form, the CDR3 reads TGTGCCAGCAGCTTACGTGGCCAGGCCACTGAAGCTTTCTTT.

This chain links TRBV3-1 with TRBJ2-6, with 7 bases fitting TRBD1. The ends lost 3 bases at V and 1 base at J; junction bases unmatched: 0. This CDR3 spans 15 amino acids. From germline, CDR1 is LGHDT and CDR2 YNNKEL (reference sequence). The CDR3 DNA reads as TGTGCCAGCAGCCAGACAGGGTCTGGGGCCAACGTCCTGACTTTC. Its translation: CASSQTGSGANVLTF.

The chain has TRBV4-1 and TRBJ2-7; weak D call: TRBD1 (5 bases). The germline CDR1 and CDR2 sequences are MGHRA and YSYEKL. The length of the CDR3 is 15 residues. Trimming took 0 bases from V and 2 from J, leaving 11 bases between them. This CDR3 reads CASSQEGWGPYEQYF. The CDR3 nucleotides are TGCGCCAGCAGCCAAGAAGGGTGGGGCCCCTACGAGCAGTACTTC.

This clonotype has more than one count but fewer than ten. V gene TRBV7-2 combines with J gene TRBJ1-2; 8 nucleotides align to TRBD1. CDR1 and CDR2 from the germline V gene are SGHTA and FQGNSA. The CDR3 covers 18 residues. V dropped 1 base and J dropped 6; count of bases not matched to a gene: 16. The CDR3 nucleotides read TGTGCCAGCAGCTTAGAGGTCATTAGCGGGGCAGGGGGCAATGGCTACACCTTC. Amino acids: CASSLEVISGAGGNGYTF.

In its sample, this clonotype was seen once. A single base separates this from a much larger clone, so it may be a read error. The chain combines TRBV18 with TRBJ2-4, with D maybe TRBD1 (5 bases). The germline V gene has CDR1 KGHSH and CDR2 LQKENI. The V and J ends lost 4 bases and 7 bases respectively, with 14 bases between them. The CDR3 spans 14 residues. The CDR3 coding sequence is TGTGCCAGCTCACATGGGGCAGGAGTGAACATTCAGTACTTC. Protein: CASSHGAGVNIQYF.

In this sample, this clonotype turned up a few times. It may be a read error: a sequence one base away is much more abundant. The CDR3 DNA reads as TGTGCCAGCAGCAGCACCCGGGAACGACACGCAGATACGCGGTATTTT. Its translation: CASSSTRERHADTRYF. The chain uses TRBV11-2 and TRBJ2-3; D perhaps matches TRBD2 (5 bases). The CDR3 has 16 amino acids. Germline V gene lookup returns CDR1 SGHAT and CDR2 FQNNGV.

V gene TRBV6-1 combines with J gene TRBJ2-7; tentative D call: TRBD1 (5 bases). CDR3 length: 12 amino acids. The V and J ends lost 6 bases and 0 bases respectively, with 6 bases between them. Germline lookup yields CDR1 MNHNS and CDR2 SASEGT. CDR3 DNA: TGTGCCAGCAGCCAGGGCTCCTACGAGCAGTACGTC. Protein sequence: CASSQGSYEQYV.

V and J are TRBV15 and TRBJ2-1; D not resolved. The V gene lost 0 bases and the J gene lost 9 bases, with 6 bases spanning the gap. CDR1 and CDR2 (germline): LNHNV, YYDKDF (reference sequence). The CDR3 has 12 amino acids. The CDR3: CATSRETSEQFF. As DNA, the CDR3 is TGTGCCACCAGCAGAGAGACTTCTGAGCAGTTCTTC.

At least ten counts were recorded for this clonotype. This sequence joins TRBV20-1 and TRBJ2-3; D gene ambiguous. Germline lookup yields CDR1 DFQATT and CDR2 SNEGSKA (reference sequence). V shed 4 bases and J shed 0 bases, with 11 bases lying between them. The CDR3 has 14 residues. Here the CDR3 reads CSAIADPSTDTQYF. DNA for the CDR3: TGCAGTGCTATTGCGGACCCTAGCACAGATACGCAGTATTTT.

On this clonotype: Compared with germline, one end of the junction differs, possibly owing to a read error. V usage is TRBV30 and J usage is TRBJ2-1; unclear D gene. This CDR3 has 15 residues. Looked up from germline, CDR1 is GTSNPN and CDR2 is SVGIG (reference sequence). This CDR3 is CAWGQPYSSYDEQFF. The CDR3 region has the DNA TGTGCCTGGGGTCAACCGTACAGCTCCTACGATGAGCAGTTCTTC.